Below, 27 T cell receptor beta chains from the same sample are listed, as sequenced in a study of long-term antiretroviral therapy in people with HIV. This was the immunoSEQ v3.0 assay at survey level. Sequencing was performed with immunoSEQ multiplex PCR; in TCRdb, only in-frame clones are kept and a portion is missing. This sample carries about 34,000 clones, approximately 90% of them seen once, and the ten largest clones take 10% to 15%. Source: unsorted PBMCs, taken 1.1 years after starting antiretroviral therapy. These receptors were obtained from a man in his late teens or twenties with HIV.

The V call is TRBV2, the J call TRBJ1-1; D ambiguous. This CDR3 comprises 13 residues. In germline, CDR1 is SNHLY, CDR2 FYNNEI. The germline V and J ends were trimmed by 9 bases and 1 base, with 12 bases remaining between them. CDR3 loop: CASLDRENTEAFF. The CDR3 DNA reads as TGTGCCAGTCTAGATAGAGAGAACACTGAAGCTTTCTTT.

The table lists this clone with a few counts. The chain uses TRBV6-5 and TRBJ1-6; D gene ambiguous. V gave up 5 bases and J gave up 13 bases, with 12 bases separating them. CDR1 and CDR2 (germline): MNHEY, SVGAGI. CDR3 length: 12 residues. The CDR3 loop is CASSSTISPLHF. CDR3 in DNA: TGTGCCAGCAGTAGCACTATCTCCCCCCTCCACTTT.

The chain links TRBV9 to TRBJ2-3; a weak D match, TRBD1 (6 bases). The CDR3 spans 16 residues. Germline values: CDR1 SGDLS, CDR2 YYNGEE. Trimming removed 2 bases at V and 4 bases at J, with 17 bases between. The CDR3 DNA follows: TGTGCCAGCAGCGTGGAGAGGCTCCCAGGGGCAGATACGCAGTATTTT. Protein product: CASSVERLPGADTQYF.

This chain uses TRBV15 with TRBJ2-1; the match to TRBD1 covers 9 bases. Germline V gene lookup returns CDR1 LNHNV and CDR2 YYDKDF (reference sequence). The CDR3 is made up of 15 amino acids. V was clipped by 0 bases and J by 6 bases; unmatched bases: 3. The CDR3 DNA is TGTGCCACCAGCAGAGATGAGACAGGGGGCAATGAGCAGTTCTTC. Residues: CATSRDETGGNEQFF.

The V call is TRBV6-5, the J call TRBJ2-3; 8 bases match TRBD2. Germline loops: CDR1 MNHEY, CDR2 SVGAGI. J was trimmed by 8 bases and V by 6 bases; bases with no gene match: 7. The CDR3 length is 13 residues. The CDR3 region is CASSDGTRGTQYF. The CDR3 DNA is TGTGCCAGCAGCGACGGGACTAGGGGTACGCAGTATTTT.

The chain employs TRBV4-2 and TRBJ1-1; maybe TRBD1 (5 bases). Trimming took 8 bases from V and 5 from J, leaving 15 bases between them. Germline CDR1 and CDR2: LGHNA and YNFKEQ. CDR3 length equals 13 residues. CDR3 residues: CASGGEQITEAFF. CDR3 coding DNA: TGTGCCAGCGGGGGGGAACAGATTACTGAAGCTTTCTTT.

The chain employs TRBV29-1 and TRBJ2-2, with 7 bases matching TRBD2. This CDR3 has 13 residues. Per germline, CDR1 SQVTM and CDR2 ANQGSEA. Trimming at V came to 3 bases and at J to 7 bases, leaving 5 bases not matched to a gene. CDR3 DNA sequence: TGCAGCGTTGACCACGGGGGGAACGGGGAGCTGTTTTTT. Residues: CSVDHGGNGELFF.

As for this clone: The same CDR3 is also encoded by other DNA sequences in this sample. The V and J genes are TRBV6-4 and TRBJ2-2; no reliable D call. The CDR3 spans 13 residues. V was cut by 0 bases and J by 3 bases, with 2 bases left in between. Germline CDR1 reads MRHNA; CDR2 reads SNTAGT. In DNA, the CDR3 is TGTGCCAGCAGTGACTCAGACACCGGGGAGCTGTTTTTT. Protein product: CASSDSDTGELFF.

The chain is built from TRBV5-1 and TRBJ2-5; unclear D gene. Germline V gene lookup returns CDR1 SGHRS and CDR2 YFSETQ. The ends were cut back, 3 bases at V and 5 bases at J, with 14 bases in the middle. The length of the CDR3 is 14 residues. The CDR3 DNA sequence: TGCGCCAGCAGCTCACAGTCTATTAAGGAGACCCAGTACTTC. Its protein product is CASSSQSIKETQYF.

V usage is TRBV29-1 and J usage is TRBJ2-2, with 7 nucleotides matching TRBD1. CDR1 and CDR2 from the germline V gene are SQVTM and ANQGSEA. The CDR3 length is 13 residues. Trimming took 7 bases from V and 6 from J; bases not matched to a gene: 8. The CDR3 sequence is CSANTGVAGELFF. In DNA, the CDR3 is TGCAGCGCCAACACAGGGGTAGCCGGGGAGCTGTTTTTT.

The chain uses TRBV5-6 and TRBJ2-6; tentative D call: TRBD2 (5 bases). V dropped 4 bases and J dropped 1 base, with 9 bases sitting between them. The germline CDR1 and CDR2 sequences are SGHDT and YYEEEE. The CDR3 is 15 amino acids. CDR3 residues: CASSEGLSGANVLTF. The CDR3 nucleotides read TGTGCCAGCAGCGAGGGCCTATCTGGGGCCAACGTCCTGACTTTC.

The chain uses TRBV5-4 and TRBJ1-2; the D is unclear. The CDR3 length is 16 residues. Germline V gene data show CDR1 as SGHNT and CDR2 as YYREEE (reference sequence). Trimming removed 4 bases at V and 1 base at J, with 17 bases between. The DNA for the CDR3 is TGTGCCAGCAGCGCCCCCGGGAGATACCTTAACTATGGCTACACCTTC. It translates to CASSAPGRYLNYGYTF.

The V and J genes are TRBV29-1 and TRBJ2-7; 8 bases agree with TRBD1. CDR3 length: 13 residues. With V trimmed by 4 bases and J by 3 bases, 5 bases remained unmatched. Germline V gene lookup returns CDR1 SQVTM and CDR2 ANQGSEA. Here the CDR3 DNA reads TGCAGCGTTGCCCACACAGGGGGCTACGAGCAGTACTTC. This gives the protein CSVAHTGGYEQYF.

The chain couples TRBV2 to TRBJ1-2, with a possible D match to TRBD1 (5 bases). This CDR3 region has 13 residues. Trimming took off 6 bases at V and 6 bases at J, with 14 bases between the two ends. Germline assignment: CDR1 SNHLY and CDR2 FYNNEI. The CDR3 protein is CASRMDSGDGYTF. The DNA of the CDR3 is TGTGCCAGCAGGATGGACTCGGGGGATGGCTACACCTTC.

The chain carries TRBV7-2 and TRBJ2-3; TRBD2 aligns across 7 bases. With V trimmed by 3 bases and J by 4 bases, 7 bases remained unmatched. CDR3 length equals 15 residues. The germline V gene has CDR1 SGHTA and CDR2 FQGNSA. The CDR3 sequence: CASSLGGGVADTQYF. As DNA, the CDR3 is TGTGCCAGCAGCTTGGGGGGAGGGGTTGCAGATACGCAGTATTTT.

CDR3 sequence reads: CASSLDPGGPNNEQFF. The CDR3 DNA is TGCGCCAGCAGCTTGGATCCGGGAGGGCCCAACAATGAGCAGTTCTTC. The V call is TRBV5-1, the J call TRBJ2-1, with 8 positions matching TRBD2. CDR1 and CDR2 (germline): SGHRS, YFSETQ. This CDR3 contains 16 residues. V shed 0 bases and J 5 bases; nucleotides not matched to a gene: 7.

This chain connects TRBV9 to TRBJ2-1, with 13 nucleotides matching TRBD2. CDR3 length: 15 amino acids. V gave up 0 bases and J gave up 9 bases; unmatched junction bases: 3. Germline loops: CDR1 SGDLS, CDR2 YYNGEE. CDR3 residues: CASSVALAGGFEQFF. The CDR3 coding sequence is TGTGCCAGCAGCGTAGCACTAGCGGGAGGGTTTGAGCAGTTCTTC.

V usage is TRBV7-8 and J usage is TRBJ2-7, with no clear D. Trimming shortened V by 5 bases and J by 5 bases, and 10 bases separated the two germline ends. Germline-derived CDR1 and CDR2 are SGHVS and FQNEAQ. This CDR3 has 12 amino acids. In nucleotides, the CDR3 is TGTGCCAGCAGCCTGGACCCCAACGAGCAGTACTTC. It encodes CASSLDPNEQYF.

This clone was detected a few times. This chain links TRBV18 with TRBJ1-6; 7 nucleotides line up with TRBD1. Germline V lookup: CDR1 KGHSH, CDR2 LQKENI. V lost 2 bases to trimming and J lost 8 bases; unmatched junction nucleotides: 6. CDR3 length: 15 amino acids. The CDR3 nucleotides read TGTGCCAGCTCACCATCCCCGCAGGGGGATTCACCCCTCCACTTT. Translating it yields CASSPSPQGDSPLHF.

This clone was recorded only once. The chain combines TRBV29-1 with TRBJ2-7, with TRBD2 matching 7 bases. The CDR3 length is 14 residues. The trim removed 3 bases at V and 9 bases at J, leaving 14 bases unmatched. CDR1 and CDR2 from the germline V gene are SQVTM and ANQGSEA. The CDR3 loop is CSVDPGPGTTVQYF. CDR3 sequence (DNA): TGCAGCGTTGACCCTGGACCCGGGACTACTGTGCAGTACTTC.

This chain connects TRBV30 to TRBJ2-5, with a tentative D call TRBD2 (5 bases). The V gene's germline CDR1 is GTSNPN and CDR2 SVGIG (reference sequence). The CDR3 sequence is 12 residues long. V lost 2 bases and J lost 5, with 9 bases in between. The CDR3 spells CAWSPRGETQYF. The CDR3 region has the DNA TGTGCCTGGAGTCCTCGAGGGGAGACCCAGTACTTC.

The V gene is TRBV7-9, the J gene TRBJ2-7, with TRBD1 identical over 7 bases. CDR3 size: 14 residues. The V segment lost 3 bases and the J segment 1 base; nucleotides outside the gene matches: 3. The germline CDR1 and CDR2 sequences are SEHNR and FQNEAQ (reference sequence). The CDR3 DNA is TGTGCCAGCAGCTTTCAGGGGGAGTCCTACGAGCAGTACTTC. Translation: CASSFQGESYEQYF.

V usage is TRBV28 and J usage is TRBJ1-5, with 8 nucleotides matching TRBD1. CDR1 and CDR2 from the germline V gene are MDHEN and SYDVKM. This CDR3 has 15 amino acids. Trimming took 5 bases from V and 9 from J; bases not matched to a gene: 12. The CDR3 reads CASSTAGRGPWPQHF. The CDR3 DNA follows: TGTGCCAGCAGTACCGCGGGCAGGGGGCCCTGGCCCCAGCATTTT. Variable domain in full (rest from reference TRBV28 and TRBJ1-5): DVKVTQSSRYLVKRTGEKVFLECVQDMDHENMFWYRQDPGLGLRLIYFSYDVKMKEKGDIPEGYSVSREKKERFSLILESASTNQTSMYLCASSTAGRGPWPQHFGDGTRLSIL.

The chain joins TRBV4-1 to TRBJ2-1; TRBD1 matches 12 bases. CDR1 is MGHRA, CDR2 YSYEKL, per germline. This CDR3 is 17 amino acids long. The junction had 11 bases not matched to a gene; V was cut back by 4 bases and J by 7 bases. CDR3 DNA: TGCGCCAGCAGCCGCCACGGGGGACAGGGGGCGCGGAATGAGCAGTTCTTC. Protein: CASSRHGGQGARNEQFF.

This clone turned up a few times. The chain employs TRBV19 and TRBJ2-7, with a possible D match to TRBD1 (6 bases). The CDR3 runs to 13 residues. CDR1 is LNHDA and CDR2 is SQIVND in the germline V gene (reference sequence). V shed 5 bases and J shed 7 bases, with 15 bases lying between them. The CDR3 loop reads CASSLQGVGEQYF. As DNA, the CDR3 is TGTGCCAGTAGTCTACAGGGCGTCGGGGAGCAGTACTTC.

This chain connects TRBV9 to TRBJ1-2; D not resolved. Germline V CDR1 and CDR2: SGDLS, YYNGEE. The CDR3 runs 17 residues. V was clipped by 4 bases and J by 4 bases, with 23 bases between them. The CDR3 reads CASSSTNGRARGYGYTF. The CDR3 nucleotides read TGTGCCAGCAGCTCAACAAATGGACGGGCGCGGGGCTATGGCTACACCTTC.

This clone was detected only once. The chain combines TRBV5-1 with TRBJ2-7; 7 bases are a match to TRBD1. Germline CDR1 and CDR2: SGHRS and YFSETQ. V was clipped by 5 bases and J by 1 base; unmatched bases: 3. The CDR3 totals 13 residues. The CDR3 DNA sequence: TGCGCCAGCAGTTCGACAGGGTCCTACGAGCAGTACTTC. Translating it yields CASSSTGSYEQYF.